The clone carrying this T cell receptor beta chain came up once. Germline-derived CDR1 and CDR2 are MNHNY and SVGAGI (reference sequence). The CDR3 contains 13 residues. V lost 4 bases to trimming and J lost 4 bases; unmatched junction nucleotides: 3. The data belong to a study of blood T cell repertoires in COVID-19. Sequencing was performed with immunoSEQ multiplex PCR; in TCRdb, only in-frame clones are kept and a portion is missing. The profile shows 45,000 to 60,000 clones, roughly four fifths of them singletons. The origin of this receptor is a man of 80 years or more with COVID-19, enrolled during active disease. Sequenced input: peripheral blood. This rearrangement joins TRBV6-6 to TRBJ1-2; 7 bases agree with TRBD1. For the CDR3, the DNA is TGTGCCAGCAGTTCGCGGACAGGCTATGGCTACACCTTC. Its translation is CASSSRTGYGYTF.